This TCR beta chain was identified in a study of T cell responses to AZD1222 COVID-19 vaccine. At the level of the study: Second-dose intervals near 4 or 12 weeks were combined. General study findings and limits: Of the AZD1222 recipients, only 5 to 7 were seropositive at baseline. Among spike-specific TCRs, nearly half reportedly target unmutated variant regions. The donor cohort was predominantly white British with a female majority, and clonal diversity may have been underestimated.

To note about this clone: Its antigen remains unidentified.

This CDR3 has 12 amino acids. V lost 6 bases to trimming and J lost 4 bases, with 6 bases between them. CDR1 SNHLY and CDR2 FYNNEI come from the germline V gene. Sequencing was performed with immunoSEQ multiplex PCR; in TCRdb, only in-frame clones are kept and a portion is missing. This table holds 90,000 to 140,000 clones, about four fifths found once. The sample in question was peripheral blood, obtained on day 0 of AZD1222 vaccination. V usage is TRBV2 and J usage is TRBJ1-4; D is unresolved. This clonotype was obtained from an adult in good health. CDR3 nucleotide sequence: TGTGCCAGCAGGCAGTTTAATGAAAAACTGTTTTTT. The encoded protein is CASRQFNEKLFF.